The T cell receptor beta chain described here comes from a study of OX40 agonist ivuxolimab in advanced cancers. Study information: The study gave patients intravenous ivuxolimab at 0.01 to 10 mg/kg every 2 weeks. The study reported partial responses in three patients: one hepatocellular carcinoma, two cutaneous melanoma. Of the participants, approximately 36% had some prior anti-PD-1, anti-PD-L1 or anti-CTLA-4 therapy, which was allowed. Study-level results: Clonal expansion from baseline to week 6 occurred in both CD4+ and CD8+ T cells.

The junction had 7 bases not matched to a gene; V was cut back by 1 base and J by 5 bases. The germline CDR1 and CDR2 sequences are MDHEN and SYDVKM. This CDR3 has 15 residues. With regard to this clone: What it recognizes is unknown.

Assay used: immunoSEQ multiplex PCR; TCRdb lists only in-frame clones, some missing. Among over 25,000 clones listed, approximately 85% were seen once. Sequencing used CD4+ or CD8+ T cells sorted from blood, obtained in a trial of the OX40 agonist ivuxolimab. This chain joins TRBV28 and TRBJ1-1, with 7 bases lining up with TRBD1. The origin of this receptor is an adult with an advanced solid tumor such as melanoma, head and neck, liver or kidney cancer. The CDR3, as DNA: TGTGCCAGCAGTTTATTTGCAGGGGGAAAAACTGAAGCTTTCTTT. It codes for CASSLFAGGKTEAFF.